This T cell receptor (beta chain) comes out of a study of CD8 T cells in Susac syndrome (dated 2019 in TCRdb). Background on the whole study: Of the Susac syndrome patients who were sequenced, eight were in clinical remission while roughly six had clinically active disease. Whether CD8+ T cell activation and differentiation in Susac syndrome was antigen driven was tested using repertoire sequencing. At the time of blood withdrawal, Susac syndrome patients were either therapy-naive, taking corticosteroids (with some also receiving IVIg), or on IVIg alone. The clonality of the CD8+ T cell repertoire was compared across 12 healthy donors, around 14 Susac syndrome patients and about 16 multiple sclerosis patients.

Peripheral blood CD8+ and CD4+ T cells from healthy donors, Susac syndrome patients and multiple sclerosis patients were profiled by high-throughput TCR beta sequencing. The Susac syndrome patients fulfilled recently defined diagnostic criteria for either definite or probable disease. CD8+ TEMRA cells were enriched by FACS, while bulk CD8+ and CD4+ T cells were purified by magnetic negative isolation. Blood was drawn into EDTA tubes, processed within 24 hours, and PBMCs were isolated by density gradient centrifugation. PBMCs intended for TCR sequencing were cryopreserved in liquid nitrogen and were subsequently thawed in a 37 degrees C water bath. The sorted or isolated CD4+, CD8+ and CD8+ TEMRA cells had a purity of 90% or higher. RNA was extracted using the RNeasy kit, and 0.5 to 1 microgram was reverse transcribed with random hexamers. TCR beta CDR3 regions were amplified with the immunoSEQ multiplex PCR assay covering 54 Vbeta and 13 Jbeta segments. To correct PCR amplification bias, a synthetic template baseline was used for both primer optimization and computational correction. In the paper's pipeline: Only productive sequences were kept, with reads annotated to V, D and J genes according to IMGT and analyzed in immunoSEQ Analyzer. To calculate clonality, Shannon entropy was normalized by log2 of the number of productive unique sequences and then subtracted from one. For each patient and control, public and private clones were evaluated within the 100 most prevalent clones. Susac-specific clones were defined as absent from healthy and MS cohorts, over a thousand published viral clones and other ImmuneACCESS disease sequences. The public reads were quality trimmed at Q25 with fastp and then assembled into clones with MiXCR by TCRdb, keeping productive beta chains. Rows with a matching CDR3 protein are joined into one entry that keeps the most common DNA and genes. The authors' filters were not applied to this entry. This sample gives 95,000 to 150,000 distinct CDR3 sequences in total; about 93% of them show up just once. The biggest ten clones account for about 0.28% of the sample.

Details on this clonotype: Its specific antigen is unknown. Base qualities are missing; no much larger clone stands one base away.

Study-wide findings and limitations: Clonal expansion was observed in Susac syndrome CD8+ repertoires, with the highest expansion in CD8+ TEMRA cells and greater expansion in clinically active than in remitting patients. Roughly 17 and five Susac-specific public clones were found in the total CD8+ and CD8+ TEMRA repertoires, respectively. The number of individuals in the TCR sequencing and HLA analysis was recognized as being relatively small.

The CDR3, from cysteine to phenylalanine, totals 14 residues. Only CDR3 DNA is held: 42 bases, read in frame from base 1. Taken from the germline V gene (reference sequence), the CDR1 and CDR2 loops are LNHDA and SQIVND. Trimming costs V 5 bases and J 7 bases, and their ends lie 15 bases apart. The rearrangement joined TRBV19 to TRBJ1-5, with no D gene named confidently. This receptor was taken from a human donor with Susac syndrome. The specimen was CD8+ T cells from PBMCs. The CDR3 here reads CASSEPASSQPQHF. The DNA reads as follows: TGTGCCAGTAGTGAACCGGCGTCGAGCCAGCCCCAGCATTTT. The entire variable domain, with the stretches around the CDR3 drawn from the reference TRBV19 and TRBJ1-5 proteins, is DGGITQSPKYLFRKEGQNVTLSCEQNLNHDAMYWYRQDPGQGLRLIYYSQIVNDFQKGDIAEGYSVSREKKESFPLTVTSAQKNPTAFYLCASSEPASSQPQHFGDGTRLSIL.